This TCR beta chain was recorded in a study of T cell repertoires in cytomegalovirus infection. About the study: Recently identified HLA-C-restricted CMV epitopes and well-studied HLA-B-restricted CMV epitopes were used by the study. In public TCR beta signatures, there were indications of both CMV infection and matching HLA type.

TCRdb reanalysed the reads using MiXCR and keeps one entry per CDR3 protein. The profile shows approximately 730,000 distinct CDR3 sequences, around 30% of them singletons. Findings of the study overall: Identification of carriers of CMV plus the relevant HLA was achieved through cumulative public TCR beta family frequency. CMV-specific TCR beta clonotypes restricted by HLA-C were the ones dominating the ex vivo response.

Trimming shortened V by 6 bases and J by 4 bases, and 14 bases separated the two germline ends. CDR3 length: 14 amino acids. This clonotype has a handful of counts. The target antigen is unknown. The chain is built from TRBV12-3 or TRBV12-4 and TRBJ2-3; no reliable D call. The starting material was cultured PBMCs, obtained from culture after CMV antigen stimulation. The TCR comes from a human donor in good health (CMV status not recorded). Some clones in this sample may be carry-over from other donors' samples. As DNA, the CDR3 is TGTGCCAGCAGAGAAGGTGGATGGGCAGATACGCAGTATTTT. Amino acid sequence: CASREGGWADTQYF.